This T cell receptor (beta chain) was recovered during a study of molecular identifiers for immune sequencing clone quantification. Points from the study as a whole: In naive cells, clones above 20 RNA copies held under 1% of molecules, whereas in effector cells they held over 99%.

Comment on this clonotype: The antigen is undetermined.

Trimming stripped 3 bases from V and 3 bases from J, with 12 bases between. This CDR3 region has 14 residues. Germline lookup yields CDR1 SEHNR and CDR2 FQNEAQ (reference sequence). With listed TCR primers and previously described methods, bulk TCR libraries were prepared. MiXCR was run by TCRdb on the PCR reads, yielding one entry per CDR3 protein. This sample has around 300,000 distinct CDR3 sequences, with 24% found just once. Input material: naive CD8+ T cells from blood, with Jurkat cell RNA spiked in. Subset denoted: FACS-sorted CD8+CD4-CCR7+CD45RA+ naive T cells. The TCR sequence derives from a human donor in good health. Some libraries in this study had Jurkat cell RNA spiked in. The rearrangement joins TRBV7-9 to TRBJ2-7, with D perhaps matching TRBD1 or TRBD2 (5 bases each). The CDR3 here is CASSLDGAHYEQYF. The CDR3 bases are TGTGCCAGCAGCTTGGACGGGGCGCACTACGAGCAGTACTTC.